The rows below give T cell receptor beta chains drawn from one sample of a study of blood T cell repertoires in COVID-19. Here immunoSEQ multiplex PCR was the method, and the copy in TCRdb shows in-frame clones only, minus some. Among roughly 150,000 clones listed, about 83% were seen once. The sample consisted of peripheral blood. All receptors derive from a woman aged 80 or over with acute or convalescent COVID-19. Both conserved end residues are part of each CDR3. The order of the fields is D gene, J gene, V gene, clone size, CDR3 length, CDR3 protein, CDR3 DNA. The D gene is left open where the match is weak. Some rows mark clone size as missing; the rest say once, few, many or name a class of expanded clone.

- TRBJ2-2 TRBV6-1 - 14 CASSLTENTGELFF TGTGCCAGCAGTCTCACAGAGAACACCGGGGAGCTGTTTTTT
- TRBJ1-1 TRBV14 - 11 CASSLGVKAFF TGTGCCAGCAGCTTGGGAGTAAAGGCTTTCTTT
- TRBJ1-1 TRBV29-1 once 15 CSVEMGLNVVTEAFF TGCAGCGTTGAAATGGGCCTCAATGTCGTTACTGAAGCTTTCTTT
TRBD1 TRBJ2-7 TRBV12-3/TRBV12-4 few 13 CASREDRHYEQYF TGTGCCAGCAGAGAGGACAGGCACTACGAGCAGTACTTC
- TRBJ2-5 TRBV11-2 - 14 CASSLGYSQETQYF TGTGCCAGCAGCTTAGGTTACTCACAAGAGACCCAGTACTTC
- TRBJ2-7 TRBV6-2/TRBV6-3 - 13 CASSYSGPRAQYF TGTGCCAGCAGTTACTCCGGACCGAGGGCGCAGTACTTC
- TRBJ1-2 TRBV30 - 14 CAWSVKGDNYGYTF TGTGCCTGGAGTGTGAAAGGAGATAACTATGGCTACACCTTC
TRBD1 TRBJ1-1 TRBV19 - 16 CASTLKGAFFRTEAFF TGTGCCAGTACGTTAAAGGGGGCCTTCTTCCGCACTGAAGCTTTCTTT
- TRBJ1-1 TRBV3-1/TRBV3-2 - 12 CASSQVSTEAFF TGTGCCAGCAGCCAAGTTAGCACTGAAGCTTTCTTT
- TRBJ2-2 TRBV6-1 many 14 CASSKALNTGELFF TGTGCCAGCAGTAAAGCCCTGAACACCGGGGAGCTGTTTTTT
TRBD2 TRBJ2-7 TRBV18 - 15 CASSIRTSIGDEQYF TGTGCCAGCTCAATTAGGACTAGCATCGGGGACGAGCAGTACTTC
- TRBJ2-3 TRBV5-1 - 16 CASSFSGGTSTDTQYF TGCGCCAGCAGCTTTAGTGGCGGAACTAGCACAGATACGCAGTATTTT
TRBD1 TRBJ1-2 TRBV19 - 13 CASSIGRGYGYTF TGTGCCAGTAGTATAGGCAGGGGGTATGGCTACACCTTC
- TRBJ1-5 TRBV2 - 14 CASSEGQTDQPQHF TGTGCCAGCAGTGAAGGACAAACGGATCAGCCCCAGCATTTT
- TRBJ2-7 TRBV29-1 - 11 CSVVQVDEQYF TGCAGCGTTGTTCAGGTAGACGAGCAGTACTTC
TRBD1 TRBJ1-5 TRBV24-1 - 14 CATSTGQGNQPQHF TGTGCCACCAGTACGGGACAGGGCAATCAGCCCCAGCATTTT
- TRBJ1-1 TRBV28 - 12 CASSLSYTEAFF TGTGCCAGCAGTTTGTCCTACACTGAAGCTTTCTTT